This T cell receptor (gamma chain) comes out of a study of gamma delta lymphoproliferative disorders and STAT genes. Across the study: At least 50 ng of genomic DNA went into each LymphoTrack Dx TCRG Assay library. Delta-chain libraries followed the EuroClonality-NGS standard operating procedure.

By share of the sample, this clone is medium-sized. Its specificity is not known. From germline, CDR1 is GITISATS and CDR2 ISYDGTV (reference sequence). There are 17 residues in the CDR3. With V trimmed by 0 bases and J by 0 bases, 11 bases remained unmatched. Study results and caveats: Delta repertoires did not separate groups, but patient gamma repertoires clustered apart. Whether leukemic clones are public or private remains unconfirmed.

PBMCs from patients and controls supplied the genomic DNA for sequencing. TCRdb reprocessed the multiplex PCR reads through CATT. The data show 2,500 or so gamma-chain clones, about 9.3% seen once. This receptor was identified in a human donor in good health. Sample: blood. The chain joins TRGV9 to TRGJ1 or TRGJ2. TCRdb supplies no J gene; here it was assigned by aligning the nucleotide sequence to germline. CDR3 in DNA: TGTGCCTTGTGGGAGGTGCACCGACACAAGAATTATTATAAGAAACTCTTT. This gives the protein CALWEVHRHKNYYKKLF.